The TCR beta chain under discussion was sequenced for a study of blood T cell repertoires in COVID-19. Study-wide context: Samples came from the United States, Italy and Spain, spanning acute and convalescent COVID-19. Sample material is recorded as cDNA or gDNA derived from T cells, B-cell-depleted T cells, or PBMCs.

Germline V gene lookup returns CDR1 GTSNPN and CDR2 SVGIG (reference sequence). CDR3 length: 12 residues. Trimming stripped 2 bases from V and 8 bases from J, with 7 bases between. As processed by the authors: Amplifying reference gene primers gave estimates of nucleated cell counts. This table comes from immunoSEQ multiplex PCR, and its TCRdb copy is limited to in-frame clones, with some not included. That table furnishes V, J and clone size, whereas the DNA furnished D and trimming. The sample carries 300,000 to 350,000 clones, 75% to 95% recorded once. Seattle participants joined during active infection and were tracked over time.

This TCR came from a woman in her 30s with COVID-19, enrolled during active disease. Input material: peripheral blood. The gene calls are TRBV30 and TRBJ1-6; possible D gene TRBD1, 5 bases. CDR3 sequence (DNA): TGTGCCTGGAGTAGACAGTATTCACCCCTCCACTTT. Translating gives CAWSRQYSPLHF.